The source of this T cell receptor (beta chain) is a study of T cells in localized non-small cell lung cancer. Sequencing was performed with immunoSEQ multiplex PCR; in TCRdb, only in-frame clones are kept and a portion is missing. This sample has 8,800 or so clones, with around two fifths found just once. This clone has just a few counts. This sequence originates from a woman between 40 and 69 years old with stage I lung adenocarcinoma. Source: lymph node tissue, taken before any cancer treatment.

The CDR3 nucleotides are TGTGCCAGCACCCGTCTATCGGATGAGCAGTTCTTC. It translates to CASTRLSDEQFF. The J gene is TRBJ2-1, the V gene TRBV12-5; D is uncertain. Germline lookup yields CDR1 LGHNT and CDR2 FRNRAP. This CDR3 spans 12 amino acids.